Here is one T cell receptor beta chain with its context. What this receptor recognizes is not known. It has no much larger one-base neighbor in the sample; base qualities were not kept. These data originate in a study of cytomegalovirus exposure and HLA in healthy donors (dated by TCRdb to about 2017). In the study overall: An earlier analysis of several hundred of the donors reported 250 to 300 Gb of sequence data and around 110 million unique TCR beta sequences from approximately 180 million T cells. An early release that covered about 600 HLA-typed donors contained approximately 300 gigabases of sequencing data and 75 million to 100 million unique TCR sequences. The genetic ancestry cluster associated with self-reported Caucasian donors included over 65% of the 398 genotyped donors. The study aimed to test whether cataloging public T cell receptors could reveal signatures of past pathogen exposure. The study profiled the T cell repertoires of approximately 700 subjects by immunosequencing and related them to cytomegalovirus serostatus. In addition to the first cohort of 666 subjects, a separate validation cohort of 120 different subjects was used. To predict cytomegalovirus infection status, the study brought together high-throughput TCR immunosequencing, statistical association of individual TCRs with disease status, and machine learning. A later analysis re-examined previously published TCR beta repertoires from hundreds of donors and added high-resolution HLA genotyping to investigate patterns of TCR occurrence. The later analysis used no new phenotypic data to find candidate immune exposures, relying instead on TCR beta sequences and their occurrence across donors. An earlier analysis of fewer than 750 of the donors used high-throughput TCR beta sequencing to judge whether each TCR beta V gene segment behaved as functional or pseudogenic. Donor age, sex, ethnicity and CMV serostatus were compiled together with the repertoire data. Genome-wide SNP genotypes for about 60% of the roughly 700 donors were used in a later genetic analysis, which treated that subset as a discovery cohort. Every repertoire in the discovery cohort had been generated on one and the same sequencing platform. Class I and class II HLA loci were covered by the typing at four-digit resolution. The number of typed donors differed by locus: about 620-640 for A, B, C, DRB1 and DQB1; 500 to 550 for DQA1; 606 for DPA1; and 450 to 480 for DPB1. A handful of DR-DQ haplotypes were handled as single units for association and clustering because linkage in the cohort was strong. On average, around 230,000 unique TCR beta nucleotide sequences were sequenced per donor among fewer than 500 genotyped donors of the cohort, with roughly 18% of those sequences being non-productive. Beyond this particular receptor, the publication reports: The authors suggested that the approach could potentially be extended to other disease states and immunological phenotypes. For the cohort, immune exposure information was limited to CMV serostatus. Because counts were too low, roughly 17 rarely observed V segments, including chromosome 9 orphons, were left out of the earlier analysis of approximately 500 of the donors. Because HLA typing was missing for some donors at each locus, association tests included only the typed subset. A cluster of highly shared sequence variants was judged likely to be a technical artifact of the sequencing pipeline. A later analysis found that TCR association rates varied across HLA loci, with DRB1 alleles showing the most associated TCRs and HLA-C alleles the fewest. In a later analysis, HLA-associated TCR beta chains showed more clonal expansion and lower generation probabilities than non-associated chains that were equally common. In an earlier analysis of approximately 590 of the donors, most TCR beta V segments appeared in productive rearrangements about 90% or about 30% of the time, broadly matching IMGT annotations. Most CMV-associated TCR beta chains appeared to be HLA-restricted in a later analysis, and the HLA associations seemed to be driven largely by CMV exposure. A further reported finding was that TCR beta sequences accurately predicted the HLA-A and HLA-B alleles for most subjects in the first cohort. The classifier was reported to diagnose cytomegalovirus status with high specificity and sensitivity in both the original cohort and the validation cohort. Across donors, most TCR sequences were observed very rarely, whereas some public TCRs were present in many individuals. Sequencing depth was assumed to be roughly uniform across donors in the presence/absence analyses, though that assumption may not hold. In a later genetic analysis, fewer N-insertions in productive TCRs were reported among donors in an Asian-associated ancestry cluster than the roughly 640-donor mean. The study listed 150 to 200 TCR beta chains as associated with cytomegalovirus. When HLA alleles, especially DR and DQ, strongly co-occurred, TCR associations were difficult to assign to individual alleles. Some IMGT-functional V segments, including TRBV6-2 and TRBV6-3, could not be told apart with the 87-base-pair reads, so those segments were excluded. In a later genetic analysis, a missense DCLRE1C variant was associated with V-gene and J-gene trimming of TCR beta chains, and the association was replicated in an independent cohort. In a later analysis, some 18,000 TCR beta sequences were associated with specific HLA alleles at a false discovery rate of 0.05. This cohort had only TCR beta chains sequenced, and the lack of alpha or paired-chain data limited which features could be detected. Linkage disequilibrium might explain the correlated functional status among segregating V segments, but an unknown experimental factor could not be excluded. In a later analysis, several top co-occurrence clusters were reported to appear linked to parvovirus B19, influenza, CMV and Epstein-Barr virus. In vitro tests confirmed that a few of the cytomegalovirus-associated TCR beta chains recognize cytomegalovirus antigens.

The cohort comprised 666 healthy bone marrow donors. At the time of sampling, all cohort members were nominally healthy, though unrecorded immune exposures were likely present. The donor was CMV seronegative and was included in the group of a few hundred seronegative cohort members. A peripheral blood sample was provided by each donor, and peripheral blood mononuclear cells were used for TCR beta sequencing. The Qiagen DNeasy Blood Extraction Kit was used to extract genomic DNA from the blood cell samples. The germline V gene supplies CDR1 SQVTM and CDR2 ANQGSEA. V is trimmed back by 3 bases and J by 6 bases, and the junction contains 13 bases that no gene match accounts for. From cysteine to phenylalanine, the CDR3 is 15 amino acids long. Solely the CDR3 DNA is kept, with 45 bases framed from the first base. The method behind the library was the immunoSEQ multiplex PCR assay. For the multiplex PCR, a mixture combining 60 forward primers for TCR Vbeta segments and 13 reverse primers for TCR Jbeta segments was used. A multiplex PCR assay on genomic DNA amplified the CDR3 region of rearranged TCR beta genes. On the Illumina HiSeq System, the amplified TCR beta libraries were sequenced as 87-base-pair reads. The authors' pipeline ran thus. A later analysis counted 75 million to 100 million unique TCR beta chains across the 500 to 850 repertoires, and roughly 9.9 million of these chains were shared by at least two donors. A nearest-neighbor algorithm error-corrected the raw reads and collapsed the reads into unique sequences, merging closely related sequences to remove PCR and sequencing errors. To assign V, D and J gene segments, CDR3 sequences were aligned to IMGT reference sequences. For a sequence to be retained, at least a six-nucleotide match to both a V gene segment and a J gene segment was required. Rearrangements were called productive when the CDR3 lacked stop codons and stayed in frame with V and J; all others were non-productive. Following IMGT convention, CDR3 was defined as the stretch from the second conserved V-encoded cysteine up to the conserved J-encoded phenylalanine. Sequences without an unambiguous match to a single V gene segment were excluded from the earlier analysis of 450 to 750 of the donors. An earlier analysis of 587 of the donors called V segments functional above 56.7% productive rearrangements and segregating when the between-donor standard deviation exceeded 5%. A statistical classification framework was built to diagnose cytomegalovirus status from the catalog of TCR beta chain sequences. In a later analysis, TCR nucleotide sequences were compared against IMGT/GENE-DB human TR gene sequences so that V and J genes could be assigned. The TCRdist pipeline was used in a later analysis to assign CDR3 sequences and most-parsimonious VDJ recombination scenarios. In a later analysis, every TCR beta chain was defined by the combination of its CDR3 amino acid sequence and its V-gene family, and reads without a unique V-gene family were dropped. In a later analysis, 550 to 650 highly shared, low-generation-probability nucleotide sequences were removed to address suspected cross-contamination and a sequencing artifact. In a later analysis, a clonal expansion index for each public chain was calculated from normalized within-repertoire ranks of inferred template counts. In a later analysis, generation probabilities were computed with a VDJ recombination model fitted to out-of-frame rearrangements, and the resulting probabilities were checked against IGoR. In a later analysis, TCR-TCR, TCR-HLA and TCR-CMV co-occurrence was scored with hypergeometric tests, and a repertoire-size bias correction was applied to TCR pairs. In a later analysis, false discovery rates were estimated by permuting HLA or CMV assignments 20 times. In a later analysis, co-occurring TCRs were grouped with DBSCAN, and TCRdist sequence similarity was added when clustering was performed within HLA-allele-positive subsets. Co-occurrence clustering excluded repertoires with fewer than 30,000 or more than 120,000 public chains, plus five with anomalous nucleotide sharing. In TCRdb, the immuneACCESS table is reduced to in-frame sequences with V and J assigned. These tables do not hold every clone; where another copy was compared, an unresolved V gene accounts for under half, and the others remain unexplained. V and J calls and clone size are those listed in that table; D and trimming were worked out from the DNA. A total of approximately 72,000 clones appear in this sample, roughly 82% of them only once. The ten top clones hold over 1.5% of the sample.

Sample: PBMCs. In this chain, TRBV29-1 is recombined with TRBJ1-1; 7 central bases correspond to TRBD1. The receptor was derived from a young man in good health and CMV-seronegative. The CDR3 region: CSVEDRGLGAAEAFF. The nucleotide sequence reads TGCAGCGTTGAGGATAGGGGGCTGGGGGCAGCTGAAGCTTTCTTT.